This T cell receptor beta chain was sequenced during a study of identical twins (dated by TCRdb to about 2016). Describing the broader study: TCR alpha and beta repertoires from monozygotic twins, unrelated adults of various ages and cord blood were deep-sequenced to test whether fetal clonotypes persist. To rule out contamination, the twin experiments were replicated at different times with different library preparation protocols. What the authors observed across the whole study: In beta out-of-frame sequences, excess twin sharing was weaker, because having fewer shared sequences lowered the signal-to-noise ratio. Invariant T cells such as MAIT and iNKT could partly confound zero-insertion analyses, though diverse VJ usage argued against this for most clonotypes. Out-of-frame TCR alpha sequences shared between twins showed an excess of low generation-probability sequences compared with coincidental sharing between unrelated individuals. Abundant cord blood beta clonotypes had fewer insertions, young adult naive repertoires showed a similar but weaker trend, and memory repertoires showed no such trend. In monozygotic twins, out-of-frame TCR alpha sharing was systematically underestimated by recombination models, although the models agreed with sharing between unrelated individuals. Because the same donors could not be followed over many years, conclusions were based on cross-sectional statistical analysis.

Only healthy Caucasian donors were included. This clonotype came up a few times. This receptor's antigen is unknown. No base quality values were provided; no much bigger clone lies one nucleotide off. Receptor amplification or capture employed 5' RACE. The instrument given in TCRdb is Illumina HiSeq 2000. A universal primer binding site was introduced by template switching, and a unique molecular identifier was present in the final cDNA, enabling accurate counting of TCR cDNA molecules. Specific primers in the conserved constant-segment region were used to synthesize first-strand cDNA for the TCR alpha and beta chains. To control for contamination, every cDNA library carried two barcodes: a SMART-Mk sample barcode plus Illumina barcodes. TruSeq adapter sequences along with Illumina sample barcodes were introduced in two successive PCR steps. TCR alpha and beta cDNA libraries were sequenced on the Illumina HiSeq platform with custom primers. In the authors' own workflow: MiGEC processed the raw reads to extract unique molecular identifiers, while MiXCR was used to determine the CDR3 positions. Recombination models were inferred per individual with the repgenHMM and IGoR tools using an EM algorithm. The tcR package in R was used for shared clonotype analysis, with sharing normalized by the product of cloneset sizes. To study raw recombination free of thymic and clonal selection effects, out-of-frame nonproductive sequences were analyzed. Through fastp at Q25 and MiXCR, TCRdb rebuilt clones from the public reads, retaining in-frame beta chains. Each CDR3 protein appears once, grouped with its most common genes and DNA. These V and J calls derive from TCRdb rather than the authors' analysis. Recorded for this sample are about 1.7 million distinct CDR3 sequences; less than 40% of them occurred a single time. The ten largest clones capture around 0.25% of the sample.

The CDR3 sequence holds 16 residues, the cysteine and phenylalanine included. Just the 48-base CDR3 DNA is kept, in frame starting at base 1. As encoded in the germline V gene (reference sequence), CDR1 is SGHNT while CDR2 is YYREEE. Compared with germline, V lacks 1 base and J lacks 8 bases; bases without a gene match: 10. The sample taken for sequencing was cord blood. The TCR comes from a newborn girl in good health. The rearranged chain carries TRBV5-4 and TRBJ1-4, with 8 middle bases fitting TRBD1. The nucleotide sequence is TGTGCCAGCAGCTTGTCATCGGACAGGGAGCAAGAAAAACTGTTTTTT. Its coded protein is CASSLSSDREQEKLFF.